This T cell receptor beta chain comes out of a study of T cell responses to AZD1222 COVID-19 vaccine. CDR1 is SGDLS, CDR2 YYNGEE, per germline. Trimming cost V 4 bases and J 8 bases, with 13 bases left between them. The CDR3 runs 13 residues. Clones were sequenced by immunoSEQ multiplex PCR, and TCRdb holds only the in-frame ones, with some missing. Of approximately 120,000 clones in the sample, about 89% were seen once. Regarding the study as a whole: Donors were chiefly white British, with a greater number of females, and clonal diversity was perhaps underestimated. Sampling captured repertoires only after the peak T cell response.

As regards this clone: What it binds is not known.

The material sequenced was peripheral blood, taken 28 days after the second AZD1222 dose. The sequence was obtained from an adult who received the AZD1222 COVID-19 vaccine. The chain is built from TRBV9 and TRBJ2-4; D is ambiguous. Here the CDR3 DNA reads TGTGCCAGCAGCACCGACCCTTGGGACATTCAGTACTTC. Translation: CASSTDPWDIQYF.